Detailed here is one T cell receptor beta chain. Its target is not known. The sample belongs to a study of T-cell memory formation after mild COVID-19. Study-level results: Contracting CD4+ clones sat mainly in CM and EM; CD8+ in EMRA.

TCRdb re-called the 5' RACE reads through MiXCR, storing one row per CDR3 protein. Of about 82,000 distinct CDR3 sequences in the sample, about 14% were seen once. Germline values: CDR1 SEHNR, CDR2 FQNEAQ (reference sequence). Trimming removed 5 bases from V and 6 bases from J, with 20 bases in between. The CDR3 has 16 amino acids. This receptor was identified in a man aged 18 to 35 who had mild COVID-19 (a few samples of this study predate the infection). Cell type and time point are not known. The sequenced sample consisted of PBMCs or a T cell subset sorted from them (not recorded which). The rearrangement joins TRBV7-9 to TRBJ2-1, with D perhaps given as TRBD1 or TRBD2 (7 bases each). CDR3 sequence: CASSRGGGGEGNEQFF. DNA for the CDR3: TGTGCCAGCAGCAGAGGGGGAGGGGGCGAGGGCAATGAGCAGTTCTTC.